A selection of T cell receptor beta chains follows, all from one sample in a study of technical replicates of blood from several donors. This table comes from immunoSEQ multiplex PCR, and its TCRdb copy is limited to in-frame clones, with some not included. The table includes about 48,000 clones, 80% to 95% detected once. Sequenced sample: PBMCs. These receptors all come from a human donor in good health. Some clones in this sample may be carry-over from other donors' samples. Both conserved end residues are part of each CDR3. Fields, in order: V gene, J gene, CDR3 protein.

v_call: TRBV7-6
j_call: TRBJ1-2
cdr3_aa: CASSPAGGGYGYTF

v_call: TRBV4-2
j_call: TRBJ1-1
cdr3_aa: CASSQGGESIEAFF

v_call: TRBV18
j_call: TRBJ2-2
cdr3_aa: CASSPRLENTGELFF

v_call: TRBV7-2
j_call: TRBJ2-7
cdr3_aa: CASKPRAGQSEQYF

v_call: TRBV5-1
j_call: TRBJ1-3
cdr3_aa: CASSTGSGNTIYF

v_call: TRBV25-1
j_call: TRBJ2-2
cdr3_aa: CASIGGKNTGELFF

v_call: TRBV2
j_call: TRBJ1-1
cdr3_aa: CASSSTGITEAFF

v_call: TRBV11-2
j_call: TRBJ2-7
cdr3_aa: CASSLDPSGGGTYEQYF

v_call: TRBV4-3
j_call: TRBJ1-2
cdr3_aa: CASSHEGFYGYTF

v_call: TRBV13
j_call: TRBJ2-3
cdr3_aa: CASSQTASGRAIADTQYF

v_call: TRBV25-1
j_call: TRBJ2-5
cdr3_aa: CASSESTDQETQYF

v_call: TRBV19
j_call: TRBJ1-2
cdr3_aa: CASSISGYRGYTF

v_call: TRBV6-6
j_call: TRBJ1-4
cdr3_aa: CATGQGEEKLFF

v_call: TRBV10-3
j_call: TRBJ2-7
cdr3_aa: CATNPSLSSYEQYF

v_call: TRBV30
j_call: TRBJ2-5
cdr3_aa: CAWSVRTGIRETQYF

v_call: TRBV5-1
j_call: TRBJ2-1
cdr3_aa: CASSLGAGVRNEQFF

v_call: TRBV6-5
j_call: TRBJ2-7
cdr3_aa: CASSYRTSGSYEQYF

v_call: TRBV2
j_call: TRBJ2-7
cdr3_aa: CASRDSGSNEQYF

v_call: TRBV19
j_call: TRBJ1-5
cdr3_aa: CASSIGTGGGQPQHF

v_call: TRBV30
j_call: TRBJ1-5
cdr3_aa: CAWSVSSGANQPQHF

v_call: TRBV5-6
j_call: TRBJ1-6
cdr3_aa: CASSLGRGFSYNSPLHF

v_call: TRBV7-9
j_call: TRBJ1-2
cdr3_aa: CASSLARGMWGYTF

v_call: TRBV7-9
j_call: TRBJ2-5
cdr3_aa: CASSSGGAQETQYF

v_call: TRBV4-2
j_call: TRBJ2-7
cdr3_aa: CASSQTVTSGSPYEQYF

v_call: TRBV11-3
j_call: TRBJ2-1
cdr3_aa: CASSLGRREQFF

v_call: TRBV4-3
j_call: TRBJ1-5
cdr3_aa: CASSQATGANQPQHF

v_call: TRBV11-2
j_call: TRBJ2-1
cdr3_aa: CASSGKEQFF

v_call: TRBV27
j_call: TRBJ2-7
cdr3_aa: CASTDSSYEQYF

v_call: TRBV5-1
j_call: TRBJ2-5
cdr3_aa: CASSLDPGVKETQYF

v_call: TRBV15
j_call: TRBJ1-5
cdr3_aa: CATSRVSQGTQPQHF

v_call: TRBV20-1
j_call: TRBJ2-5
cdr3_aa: CSATSQGTQYF

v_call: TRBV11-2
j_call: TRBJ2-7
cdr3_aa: CASRRGGRIEQYF

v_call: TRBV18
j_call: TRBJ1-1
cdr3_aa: CASSDRNTEAFF

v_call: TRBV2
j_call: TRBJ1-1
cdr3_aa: CASSLNTEAFF

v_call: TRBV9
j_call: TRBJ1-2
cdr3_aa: CASSEREGHVAYTF

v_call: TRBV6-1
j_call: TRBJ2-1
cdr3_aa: CASSFNEQFF

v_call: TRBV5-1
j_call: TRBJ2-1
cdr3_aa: CASSLAGGISYNEQFF

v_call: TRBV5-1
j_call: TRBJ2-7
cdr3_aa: CASSPPGTGNEQYF

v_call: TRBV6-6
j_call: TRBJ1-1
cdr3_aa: CASSFPGQGPAAFF

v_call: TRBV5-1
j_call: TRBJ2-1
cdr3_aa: CASSLTGGYNEQFF

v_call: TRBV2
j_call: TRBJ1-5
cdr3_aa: CASTDRGRSNQPQHF

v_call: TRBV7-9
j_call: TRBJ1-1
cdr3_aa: CASSLQGATEAFF

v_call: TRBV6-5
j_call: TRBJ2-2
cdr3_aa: CASQRGGLGGELFF